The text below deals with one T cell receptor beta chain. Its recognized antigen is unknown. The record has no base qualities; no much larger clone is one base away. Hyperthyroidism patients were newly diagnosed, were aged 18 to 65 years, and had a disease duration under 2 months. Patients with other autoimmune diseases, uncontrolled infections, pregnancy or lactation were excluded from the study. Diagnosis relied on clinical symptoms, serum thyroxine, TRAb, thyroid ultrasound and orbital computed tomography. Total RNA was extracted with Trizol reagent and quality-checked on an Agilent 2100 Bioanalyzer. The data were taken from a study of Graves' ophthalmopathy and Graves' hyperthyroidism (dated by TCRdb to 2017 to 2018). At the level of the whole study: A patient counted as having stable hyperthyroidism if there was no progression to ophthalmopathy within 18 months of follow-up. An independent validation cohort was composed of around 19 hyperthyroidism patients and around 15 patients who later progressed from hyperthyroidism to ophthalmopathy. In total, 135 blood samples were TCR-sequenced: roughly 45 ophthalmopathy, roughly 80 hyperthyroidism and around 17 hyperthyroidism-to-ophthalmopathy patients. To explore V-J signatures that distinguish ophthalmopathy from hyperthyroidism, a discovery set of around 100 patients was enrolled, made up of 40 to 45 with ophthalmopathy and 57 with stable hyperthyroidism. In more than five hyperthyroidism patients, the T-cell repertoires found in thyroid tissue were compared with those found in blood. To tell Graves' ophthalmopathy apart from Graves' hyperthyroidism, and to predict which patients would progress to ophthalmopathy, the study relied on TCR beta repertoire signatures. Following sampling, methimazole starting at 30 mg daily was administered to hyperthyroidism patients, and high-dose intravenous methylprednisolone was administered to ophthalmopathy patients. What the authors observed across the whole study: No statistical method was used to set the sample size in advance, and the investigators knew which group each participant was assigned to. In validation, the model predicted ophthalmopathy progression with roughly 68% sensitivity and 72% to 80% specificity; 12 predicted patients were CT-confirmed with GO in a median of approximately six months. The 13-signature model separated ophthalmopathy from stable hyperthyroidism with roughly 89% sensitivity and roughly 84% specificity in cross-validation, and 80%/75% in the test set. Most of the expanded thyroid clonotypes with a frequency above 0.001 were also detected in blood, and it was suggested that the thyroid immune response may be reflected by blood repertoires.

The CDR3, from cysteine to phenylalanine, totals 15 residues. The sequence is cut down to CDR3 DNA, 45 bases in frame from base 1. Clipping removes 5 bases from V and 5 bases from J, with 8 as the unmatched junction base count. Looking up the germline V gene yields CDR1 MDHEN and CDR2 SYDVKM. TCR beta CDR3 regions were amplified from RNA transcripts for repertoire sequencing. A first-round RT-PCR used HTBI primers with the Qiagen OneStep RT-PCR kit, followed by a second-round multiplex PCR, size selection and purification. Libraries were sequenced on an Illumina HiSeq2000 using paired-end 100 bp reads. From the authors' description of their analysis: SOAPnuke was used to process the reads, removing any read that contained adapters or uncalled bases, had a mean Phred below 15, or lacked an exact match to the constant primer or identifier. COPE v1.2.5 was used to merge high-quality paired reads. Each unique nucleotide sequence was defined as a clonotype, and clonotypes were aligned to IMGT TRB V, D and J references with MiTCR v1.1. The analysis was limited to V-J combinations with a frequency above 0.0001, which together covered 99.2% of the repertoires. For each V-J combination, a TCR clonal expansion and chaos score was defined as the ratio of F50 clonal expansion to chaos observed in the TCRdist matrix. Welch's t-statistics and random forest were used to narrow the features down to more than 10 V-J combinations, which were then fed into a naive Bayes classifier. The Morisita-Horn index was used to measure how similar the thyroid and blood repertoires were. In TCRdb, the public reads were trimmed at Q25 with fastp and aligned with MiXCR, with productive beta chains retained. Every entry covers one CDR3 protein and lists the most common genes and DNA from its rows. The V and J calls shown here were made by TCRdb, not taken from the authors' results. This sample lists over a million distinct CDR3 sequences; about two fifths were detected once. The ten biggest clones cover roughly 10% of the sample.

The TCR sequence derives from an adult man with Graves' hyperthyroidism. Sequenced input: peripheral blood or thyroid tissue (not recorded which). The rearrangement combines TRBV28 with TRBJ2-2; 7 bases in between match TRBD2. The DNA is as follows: TGTGCCAGCAGTCGCGCGGGAGAAGGGACCGGGGAGCTGTTTTTT. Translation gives CASSRAGEGTGELFF.